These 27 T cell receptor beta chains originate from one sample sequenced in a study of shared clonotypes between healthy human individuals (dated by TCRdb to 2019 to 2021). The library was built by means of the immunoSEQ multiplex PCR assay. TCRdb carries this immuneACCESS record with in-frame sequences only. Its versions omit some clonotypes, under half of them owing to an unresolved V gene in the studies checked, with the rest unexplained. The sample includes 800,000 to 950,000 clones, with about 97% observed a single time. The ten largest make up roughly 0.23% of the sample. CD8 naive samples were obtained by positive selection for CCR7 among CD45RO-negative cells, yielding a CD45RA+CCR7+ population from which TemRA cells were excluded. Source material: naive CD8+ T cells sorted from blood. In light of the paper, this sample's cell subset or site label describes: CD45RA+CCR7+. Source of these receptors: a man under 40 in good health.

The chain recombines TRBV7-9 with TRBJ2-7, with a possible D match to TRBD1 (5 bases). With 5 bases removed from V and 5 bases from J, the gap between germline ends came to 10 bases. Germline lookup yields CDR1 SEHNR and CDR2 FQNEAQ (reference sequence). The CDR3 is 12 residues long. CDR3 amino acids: CASSGDSHEQYF. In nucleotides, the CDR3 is TGTGCCAGCAGCGGTGACAGCCACGAGCAGTACTTC.

The CDR3 DNA is TGTGCCAGTAGTATACCTGATCTAGCGGGAGGTTACAATGAGCAGTTCTTC. Translating it yields CASSIPDLAGGYNEQFF. The chain is built from TRBV19 and TRBJ2-1, with 11 bases aligning to TRBD2. This CDR3 has 17 amino acids. Trimming removed 2 bases from V and 4 bases from J; junction bases left unmatched: 7. Looked up from germline, CDR1 is LNHDA and CDR2 is SQIVND (reference sequence).

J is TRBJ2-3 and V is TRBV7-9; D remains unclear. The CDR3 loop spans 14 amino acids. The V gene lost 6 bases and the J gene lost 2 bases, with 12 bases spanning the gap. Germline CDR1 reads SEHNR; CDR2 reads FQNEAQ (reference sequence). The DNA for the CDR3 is TGTGCCAGCAGTCAGGCCGCGGACACAGATACGCAGTATTTT. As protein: CASSQAADTDTQYF.

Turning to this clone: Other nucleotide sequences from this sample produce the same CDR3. Written as DNA, the CDR3 is TGTGCCAGCAGTTGGGACAGTACCTACGAGCAGTACTTC. It yields the protein CASSWDSTYEQYF. This sequence joins TRBV27 and TRBJ2-7, with 7 positions matching TRBD1. This CDR3 contains 13 residues. From germline, CDR1 is MNHEY and CDR2 SMNVEV (reference sequence). Losses at the gene ends were 4 bases for V and 2 bases for J; bases not matched to a gene: 2.

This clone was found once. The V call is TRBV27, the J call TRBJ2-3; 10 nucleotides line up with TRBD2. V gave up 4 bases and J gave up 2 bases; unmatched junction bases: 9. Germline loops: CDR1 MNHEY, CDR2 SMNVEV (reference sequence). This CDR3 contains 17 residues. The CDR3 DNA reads TGTGCCAGCAGTTCGAACTTAGGACTAGCGGCCACAGATACGCAGTATTTT. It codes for CASSSNLGLAATDTQYF.

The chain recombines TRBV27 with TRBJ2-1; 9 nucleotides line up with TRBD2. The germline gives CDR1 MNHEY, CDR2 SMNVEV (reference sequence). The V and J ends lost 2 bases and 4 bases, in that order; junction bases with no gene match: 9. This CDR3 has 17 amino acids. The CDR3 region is CASSLSVGLAGYNEQFF. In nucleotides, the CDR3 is TGTGCCAGCAGTTTAAGTGTGGGTCTAGCGGGGTACAATGAGCAGTTCTTC.

The CDR3 spells CASSLLAGDDYEQYF. The CDR3 DNA reads TGTGCCAGCAGCTTACTAGCGGGGGATGACTACGAGCAGTACTTC. The chain has TRBV6-6 and TRBJ2-7; 11 positions agree with TRBD2. This CDR3 is built from 15 residues. CDR1 is MNHNY, CDR2 SVGAGI, per germline (reference sequence). V was pared by 6 bases and J by 3 bases, with 7 bases of the junction left unmatched.

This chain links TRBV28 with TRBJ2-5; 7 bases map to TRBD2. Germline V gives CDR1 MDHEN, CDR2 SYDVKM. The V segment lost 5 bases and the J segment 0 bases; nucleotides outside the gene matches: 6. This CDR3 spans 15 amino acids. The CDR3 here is CASSTRREHQETQYF. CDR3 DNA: TGTGCCAGCAGTACCCGGCGGGAGCACCAAGAGACCCAGTACTTC.

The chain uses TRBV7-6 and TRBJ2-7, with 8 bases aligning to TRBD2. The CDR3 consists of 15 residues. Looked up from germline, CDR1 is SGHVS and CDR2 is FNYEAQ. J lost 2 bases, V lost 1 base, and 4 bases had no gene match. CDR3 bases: TGTGCCAGCAGCTTAGAAACTAGCGGTGCCTACGAGCAGTACTTC. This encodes CASSLETSGAYEQYF. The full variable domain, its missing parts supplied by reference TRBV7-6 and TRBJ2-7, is GAGVSQSPRYKVTKRGQDVALRCDPISGHVSLYWYRQALGQGPEFLTYFNYEAQQDKSGLPNDRFSAERPEGSISTLTIQRTEQRDSAMYRCASSLETSGAYEQYFGPGTRLTVT.

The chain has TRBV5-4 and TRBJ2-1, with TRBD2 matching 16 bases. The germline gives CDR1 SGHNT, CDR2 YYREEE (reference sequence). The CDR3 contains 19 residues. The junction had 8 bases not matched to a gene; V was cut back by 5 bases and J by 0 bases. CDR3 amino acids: CASSWGLAGGPSSYNEQFF. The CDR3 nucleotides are TGTGCCAGCAGTTGGGGACTAGCGGGAGGGCCGAGCTCCTACAATGAGCAGTTCTTC.

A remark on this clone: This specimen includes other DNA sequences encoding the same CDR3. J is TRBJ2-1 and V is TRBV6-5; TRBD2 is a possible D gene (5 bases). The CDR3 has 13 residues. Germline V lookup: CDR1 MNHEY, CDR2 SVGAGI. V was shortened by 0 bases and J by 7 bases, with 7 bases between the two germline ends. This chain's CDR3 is CASSYSRVNEQFF. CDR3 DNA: TGTGCCAGCAGTTACTCGAGGGTAAATGAGCAGTTCTTC.

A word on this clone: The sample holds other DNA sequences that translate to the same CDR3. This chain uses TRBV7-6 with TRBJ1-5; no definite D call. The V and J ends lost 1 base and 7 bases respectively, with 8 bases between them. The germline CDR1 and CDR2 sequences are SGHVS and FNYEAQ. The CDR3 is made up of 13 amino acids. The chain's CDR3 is CASSLEVGQPQHF. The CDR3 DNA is TGTGCCAGCAGCTTAGAGGTAGGGCAGCCCCAGCATTTT.

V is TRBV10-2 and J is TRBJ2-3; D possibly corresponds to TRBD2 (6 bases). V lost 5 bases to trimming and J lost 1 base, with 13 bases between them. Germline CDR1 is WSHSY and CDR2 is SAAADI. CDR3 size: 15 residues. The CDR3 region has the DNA TGCGCCAGCAGTCGACTAGTTTCGGGCACAGATACGCAGTATTTT. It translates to CASSRLVSGTDTQYF.

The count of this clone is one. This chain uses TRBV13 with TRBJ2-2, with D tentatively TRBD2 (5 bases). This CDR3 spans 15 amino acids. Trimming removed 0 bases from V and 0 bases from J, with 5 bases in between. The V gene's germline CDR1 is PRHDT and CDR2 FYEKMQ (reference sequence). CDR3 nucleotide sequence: TGTGCCAGCAGCTTAGGCGGGACGAACACCGGGGAGCTGTTTTTT. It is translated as CASSLGGTNTGELFF.

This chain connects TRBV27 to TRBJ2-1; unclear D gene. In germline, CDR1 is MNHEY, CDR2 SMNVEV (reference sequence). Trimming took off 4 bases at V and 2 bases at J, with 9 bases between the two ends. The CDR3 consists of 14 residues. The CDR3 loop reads CASSSAGPYNEQFF. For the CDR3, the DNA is TGTGCCAGCAGTTCCGCCGGTCCCTACAATGAGCAGTTCTTC.

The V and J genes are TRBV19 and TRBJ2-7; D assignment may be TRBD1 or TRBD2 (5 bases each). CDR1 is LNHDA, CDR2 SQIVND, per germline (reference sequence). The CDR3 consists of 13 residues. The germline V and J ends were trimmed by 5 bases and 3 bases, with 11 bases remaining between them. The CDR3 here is CASSSRDGYEQYF. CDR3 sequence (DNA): TGTGCCAGTAGTTCCCGGGACGGCTACGAGCAGTACTTC.

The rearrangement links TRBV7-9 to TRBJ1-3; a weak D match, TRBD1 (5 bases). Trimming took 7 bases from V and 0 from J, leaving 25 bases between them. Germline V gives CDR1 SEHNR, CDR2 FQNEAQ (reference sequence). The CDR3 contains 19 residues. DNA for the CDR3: TGTGCCAGCACCCTCCCGGACCGGGACCGATTAAGCTCTGGAAACACCATATATTTT. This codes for CASTLPDRDRLSSGNTIYF.

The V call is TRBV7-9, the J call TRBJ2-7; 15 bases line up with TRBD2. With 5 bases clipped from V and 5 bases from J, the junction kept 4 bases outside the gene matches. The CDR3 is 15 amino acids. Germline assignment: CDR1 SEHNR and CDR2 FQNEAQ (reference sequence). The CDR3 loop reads CASSGLAGGPNEQYF. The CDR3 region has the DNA TGTGCCAGCAGCGGACTAGCGGGAGGGCCGAACGAGCAGTACTTC.

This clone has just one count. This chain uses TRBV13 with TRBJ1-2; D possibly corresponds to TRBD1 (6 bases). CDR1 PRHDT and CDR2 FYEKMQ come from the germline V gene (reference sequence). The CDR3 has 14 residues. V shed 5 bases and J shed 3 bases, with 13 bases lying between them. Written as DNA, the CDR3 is TGTGCCAGCAGCGTTAGAGGACAGCACTATGGCTACACCTTC. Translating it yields CASSVRGQHYGYTF.

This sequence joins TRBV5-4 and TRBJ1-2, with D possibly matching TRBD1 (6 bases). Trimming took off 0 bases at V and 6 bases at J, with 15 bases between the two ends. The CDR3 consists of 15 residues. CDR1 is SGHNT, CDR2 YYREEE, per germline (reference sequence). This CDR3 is CASSLATQGRDGYTF. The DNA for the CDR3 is TGTGCCAGCAGCTTGGCCACACAGGGCAGAGATGGCTACACCTTC. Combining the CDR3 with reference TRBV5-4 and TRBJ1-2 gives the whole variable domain ETGVTQSPTHLIKTRGQQVTLRCSSQSGHNTVSWYQQALGQGPQFIFQYYREEENGRGNFPPRFSGLQFPNYSSELNVNALELDDSALYLCASSLATQGRDGYTFGSGTRLTVV.

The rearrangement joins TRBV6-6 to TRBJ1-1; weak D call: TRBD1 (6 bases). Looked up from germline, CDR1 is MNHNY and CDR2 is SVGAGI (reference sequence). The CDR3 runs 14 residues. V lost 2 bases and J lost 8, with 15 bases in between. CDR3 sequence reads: CASSYGVTGFEAFF. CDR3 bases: TGTGCCAGCAGTTACGGGGTAACAGGGTTCGAAGCTTTCTTT.

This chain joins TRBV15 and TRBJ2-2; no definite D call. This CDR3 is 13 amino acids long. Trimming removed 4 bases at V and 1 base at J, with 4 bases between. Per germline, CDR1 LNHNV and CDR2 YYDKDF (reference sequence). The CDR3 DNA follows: TGTGCCACCAGCACGGGGAACACCGGGGAGCTGTTTTTT. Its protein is CATSTGNTGELFF.

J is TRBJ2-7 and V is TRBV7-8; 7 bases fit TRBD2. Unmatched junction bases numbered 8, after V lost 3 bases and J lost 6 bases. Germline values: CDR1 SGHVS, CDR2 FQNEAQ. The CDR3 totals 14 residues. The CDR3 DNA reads TGTGCCAGCAGCTTGGGGCGGGGGACCTCCGAGCAGTACTTC. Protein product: CASSLGRGTSEQYF.

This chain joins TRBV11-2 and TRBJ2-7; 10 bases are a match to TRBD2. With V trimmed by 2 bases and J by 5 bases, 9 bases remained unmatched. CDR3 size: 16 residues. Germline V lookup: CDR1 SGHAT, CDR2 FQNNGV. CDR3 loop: CASSLIAGGLEHEQYF. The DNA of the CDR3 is TGTGCCAGCAGCTTAATAGCGGGAGGTTTGGAGCACGAGCAGTACTTC.

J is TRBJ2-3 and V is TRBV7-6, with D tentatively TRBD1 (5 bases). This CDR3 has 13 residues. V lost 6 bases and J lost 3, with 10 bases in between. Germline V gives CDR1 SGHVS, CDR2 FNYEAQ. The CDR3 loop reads CASSPRVTDTQYF. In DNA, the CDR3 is TGTGCCAGCAGTCCCAGGGTTACAGATACGCAGTATTTT.

The CDR3 region is CASSWGAEQYF. The CDR3 DNA reads TGTGCCAGCAGTTGGGGGGCGGAGCAGTACTTC. The rearrangement joins TRBV28 to TRBJ2-7; D tentatively reads TRBD1 or TRBD2 (6 bases each). CDR1 is MDHEN, CDR2 SYDVKM, per germline. The CDR3 runs 11 residues. V lost 4 bases, J lost 7 bases, and 8 bases lay in between.

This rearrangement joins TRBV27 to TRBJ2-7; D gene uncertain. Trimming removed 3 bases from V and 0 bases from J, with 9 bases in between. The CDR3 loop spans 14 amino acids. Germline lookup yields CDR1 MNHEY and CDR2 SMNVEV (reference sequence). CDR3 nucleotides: TGTGCCAGCAGTTTGACCCTTAACTCCTACGAGCAGTACTTC. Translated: CASSLTLNSYEQYF.